Listed here is a single T cell receptor (beta chain). The sample is drawn from a study of blood T cell repertoires in COVID-19. Study summary: The study drew acute and convalescent COVID-19 samples from the United States, Italy and Spain. The analysed material was cDNA or gDNA that came from T cells, B-cell-depleted T cells, or PBMCs.

Original handling: Reference gene primer amplification yielded estimated nucleated cell counts. The data were produced by immunoSEQ multiplex PCR, yet TCRdb's version contains in-frame clones alone and is incomplete. From that table come the V and J calls and clone size; the DNA was used to work out D and trimming. The profile shows tens of thousands of clones, 80% to 90% of them singletons. Trimming at V came to 4 bases and at J to 6 bases, leaving 6 bases not matched to a gene. The germline CDR1 and CDR2 sequences are MNHEY and SMNVEV (reference sequence). The CDR3 extends over 14 amino acids. The J gene is TRBJ2-5, the V gene TRBV27; 9 bases are shared with TRBD2. This TCR derives from a human donor in a cohort sampled during active COVID-19. Sequencing used peripheral blood. CDR3 nucleotide sequence: TGTGCCAGCAGTTCTCTGGCGGGGGGGCAGACCCAGTACTTC. It translates to CASSSLAGGQTQYF.